This T cell receptor (beta chain) emerged from a study of blood T cell repertoires in COVID-19. On the study more broadly: Italy, Spain and the United States were the sources of the convalescent and acute COVID-19 samples. The cDNA or gDNA used as material had been derived from T cells, B-cell-depleted T cells, or PBMCs.

Only a few counts were recorded for this clone. V was pared by 4 bases and J by 7 bases, with 15 bases between. The germline V gene encodes CDR1 SGHNT and CDR2 YYREEE (reference sequence). There are 14 residues in the CDR3. Those enrolled in Seattle joined during active infection and were followed longitudinally afterward. Methods used by the authors: From reference gene primer amplification, estimates of nucleated cell counts were derived. The method was immunoSEQ multiplex PCR; TCRdb's version includes in-frame clones alone and lacks a portion of them. V, J and clone size reflect that table, while D and trimming were determined from the DNA. The sample lists around 150,000 clones; 88% were seen once.

The sequence derives from a human donor with COVID-19, enrolled during active disease. The donor label of this sample is uncertain. Sequenced material: peripheral blood. The chain couples TRBV5-4 to TRBJ1-3; D perhaps matches TRBD1 (6 bases). CDR3 nucleotides: TGTGCCAGCAGCGAACCACCAGGGGACAACACCATATATTTT. Protein product: CASSEPPGDNTIYF.